This TCR beta chain was recovered during a study of cytomegalovirus exposure and HLA in healthy donors. PCR was performed using 60 Vbeta and 13 Jbeta primers. Sequencing used immunoSEQ multiplex PCR; TCRdb keeps in-frame clones, though not all of them. Its listing shows roughly 72,000 clones. Note on this clone: Its antigen remains unidentified.

The germline V and J ends were trimmed by 1 base and 3 bases, with 7 bases remaining between them. CDR1 is KGHSH, CDR2 LQKENI, per germline. CDR3 length: 14 amino acids. Whole-study findings and limits: At a 0.05 false discovery rate, a later analysis found about 17,000 TCR beta sequences to be associated with HLA alleles.

Source material: PBMCs. The rearrangement uses TRBV18 and TRBJ1-5; tentatively, D is TRBD1 (6 bases). The receptor was isolated from a man between 18 and 35 years old in good health and CMV-seropositive. In nucleotides, the CDR3 is TGTGCCAGCTCACCACGGACAGACAATCAGCCCCAGCATTTT. This sequence encodes CASSPRTDNQPQHF.